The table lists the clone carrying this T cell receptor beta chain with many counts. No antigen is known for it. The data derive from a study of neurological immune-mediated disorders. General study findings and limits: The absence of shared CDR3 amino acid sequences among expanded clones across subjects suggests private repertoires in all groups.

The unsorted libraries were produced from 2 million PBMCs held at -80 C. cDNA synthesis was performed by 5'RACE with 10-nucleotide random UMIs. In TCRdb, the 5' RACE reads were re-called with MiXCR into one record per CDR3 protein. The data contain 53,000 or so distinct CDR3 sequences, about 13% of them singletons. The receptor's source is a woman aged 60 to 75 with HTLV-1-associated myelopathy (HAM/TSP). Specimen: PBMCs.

DNA of the CDR3: TGCGCCAGCAGCCAGTTTCTAGCGCGGGAGAGCTCCTACAATGAGCAGTTCTTC. Its protein is CASSQFLARESSYNEQFF. The chain recombines TRBV4-1 with TRBJ2-1, with 7 bases that match TRBD2. The V gene end was trimmed by 3 bases and the J gene end by 0 bases; junction bases not matched to a gene: 11. The CDR3 is 18 residues long. Germline CDR1 MGHRA, CDR2 YSYEKL.